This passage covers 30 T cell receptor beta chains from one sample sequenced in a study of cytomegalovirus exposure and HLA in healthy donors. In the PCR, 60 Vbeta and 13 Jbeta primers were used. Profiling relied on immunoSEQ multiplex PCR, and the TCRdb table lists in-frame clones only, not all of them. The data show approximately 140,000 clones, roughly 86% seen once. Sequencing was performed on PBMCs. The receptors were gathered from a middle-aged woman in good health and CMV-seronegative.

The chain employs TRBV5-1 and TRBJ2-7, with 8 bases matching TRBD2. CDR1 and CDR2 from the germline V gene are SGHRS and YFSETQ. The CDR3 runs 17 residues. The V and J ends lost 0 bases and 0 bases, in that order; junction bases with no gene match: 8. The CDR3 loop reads CASSLAGGAGVSYEQYF. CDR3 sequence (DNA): TGCGCCAGCAGCTTGGCCGGGGGGGCAGGTGTCTCCTACGAGCAGTACTTC.

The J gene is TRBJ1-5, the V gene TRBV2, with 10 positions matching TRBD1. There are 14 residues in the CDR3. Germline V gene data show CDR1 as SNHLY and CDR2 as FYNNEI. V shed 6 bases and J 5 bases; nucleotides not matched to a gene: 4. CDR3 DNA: TGTGCCAGCAGGGGGGGGACAGGGGATCAGCCCCAGCATTTT. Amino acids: CASRGGTGDQPQHF. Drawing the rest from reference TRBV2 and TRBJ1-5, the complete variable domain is EPEVTQTPSHQVTQMGQEVILRCVPISNHLYFYWYRQILGQKVEFLVSFYNNEISEKSEIFDDQFSVERPDGSNFTLKIRSTKLEDSAMYFCASRGGTGDQPQHFGDGTRLSIL.

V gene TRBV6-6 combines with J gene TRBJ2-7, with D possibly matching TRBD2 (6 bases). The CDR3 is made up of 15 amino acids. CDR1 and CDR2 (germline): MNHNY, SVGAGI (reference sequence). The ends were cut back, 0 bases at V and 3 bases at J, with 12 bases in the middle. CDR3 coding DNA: TGTGCCAGCAGTTACTCGGCCCCTAGCGTCTACGAGCAGTACTTC. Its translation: CASSYSAPSVYEQYF.

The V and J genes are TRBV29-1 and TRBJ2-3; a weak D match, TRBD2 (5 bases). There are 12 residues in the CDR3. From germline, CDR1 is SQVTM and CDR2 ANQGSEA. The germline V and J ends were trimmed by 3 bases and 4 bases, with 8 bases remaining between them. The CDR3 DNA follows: TGCAGCGTTGAGAAGGGAGCAGATACGCAGTATTTT. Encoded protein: CSVEKGADTQYF.

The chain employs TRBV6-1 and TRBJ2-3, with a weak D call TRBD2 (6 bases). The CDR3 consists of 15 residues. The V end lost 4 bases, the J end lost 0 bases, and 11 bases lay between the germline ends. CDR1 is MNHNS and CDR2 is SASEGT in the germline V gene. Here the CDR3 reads CASSALAPSTDTQYF. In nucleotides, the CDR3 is TGTGCCAGCAGTGCTCTAGCGCCCAGCACAGATACGCAGTATTTT.

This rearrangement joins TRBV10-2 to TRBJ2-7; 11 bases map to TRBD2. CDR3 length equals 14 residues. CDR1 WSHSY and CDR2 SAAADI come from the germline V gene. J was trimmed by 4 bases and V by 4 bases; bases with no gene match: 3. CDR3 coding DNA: TGCGCCAGCAGTGGTACTAGCGGGAGTTACGAGCAGTACTTC. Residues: CASSGTSGSYEQYF.

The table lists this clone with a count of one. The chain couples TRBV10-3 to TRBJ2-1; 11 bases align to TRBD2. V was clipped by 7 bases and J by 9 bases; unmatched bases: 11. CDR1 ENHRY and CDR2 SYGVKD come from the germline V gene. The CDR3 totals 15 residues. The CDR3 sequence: CAITRELAGVGEQFF. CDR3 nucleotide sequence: TGTGCCATCACCCGCGAACTAGCGGGAGTTGGTGAGCAGTTCTTC.

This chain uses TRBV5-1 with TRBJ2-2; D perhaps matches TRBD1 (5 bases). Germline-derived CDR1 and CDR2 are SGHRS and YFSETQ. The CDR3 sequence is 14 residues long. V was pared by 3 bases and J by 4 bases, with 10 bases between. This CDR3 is CASSSTTGTGELFF. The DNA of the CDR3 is TGCGCCAGCAGCTCCACTACAGGCACCGGGGAGCTGTTTTTT.

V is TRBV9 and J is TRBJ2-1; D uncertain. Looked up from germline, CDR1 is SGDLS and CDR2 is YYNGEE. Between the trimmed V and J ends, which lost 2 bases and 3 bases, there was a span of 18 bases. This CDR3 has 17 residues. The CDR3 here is CASSVRSLLTDYNEQFF. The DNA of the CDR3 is TGTGCCAGCAGCGTCCGTAGCCTTTTGACTGACTACAATGAGCAGTTCTTC.

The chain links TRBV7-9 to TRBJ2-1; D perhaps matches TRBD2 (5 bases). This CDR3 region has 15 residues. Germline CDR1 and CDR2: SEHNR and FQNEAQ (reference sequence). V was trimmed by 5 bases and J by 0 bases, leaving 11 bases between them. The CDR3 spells CASSPFGSSYNEQFF. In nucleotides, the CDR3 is TGTGCCAGCAGCCCCTTTGGGAGCTCCTACAATGAGCAGTTCTTC.

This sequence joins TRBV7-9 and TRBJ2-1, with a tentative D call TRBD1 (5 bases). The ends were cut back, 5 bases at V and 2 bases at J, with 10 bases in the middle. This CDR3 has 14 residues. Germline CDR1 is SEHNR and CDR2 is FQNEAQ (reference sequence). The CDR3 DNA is TGTGCCAGCAGCGTAGGGGCCCCCTACAATGAGCAGTTCTTC. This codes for CASSVGAPYNEQFF.

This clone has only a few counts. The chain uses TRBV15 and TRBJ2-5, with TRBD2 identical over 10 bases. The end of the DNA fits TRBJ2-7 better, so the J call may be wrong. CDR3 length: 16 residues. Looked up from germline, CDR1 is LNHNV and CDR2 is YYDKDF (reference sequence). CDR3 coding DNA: TGTGCCACCAGCAGAGGTGGACTAGCGGTAACCTACGAGCAGTACTTC. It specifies CATSRGGLAVTYEQYF.

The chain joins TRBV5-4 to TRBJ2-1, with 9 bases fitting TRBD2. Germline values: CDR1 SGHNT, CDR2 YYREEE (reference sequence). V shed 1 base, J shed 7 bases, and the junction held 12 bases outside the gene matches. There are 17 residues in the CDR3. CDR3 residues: CASSLTGGRASENEQFF. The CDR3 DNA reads TGTGCCAGCAGCTTGACGGGCGGGAGGGCCAGTGAAAATGAGCAGTTCTTC.

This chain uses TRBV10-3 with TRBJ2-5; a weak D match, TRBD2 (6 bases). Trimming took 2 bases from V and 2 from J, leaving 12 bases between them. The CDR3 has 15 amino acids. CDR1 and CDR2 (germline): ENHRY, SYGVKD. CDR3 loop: CAISELRAGQETQYF. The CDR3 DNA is TGTGCCATCAGTGAGCTTCGGGCGGGACAAGAGACCCAGTACTTC.

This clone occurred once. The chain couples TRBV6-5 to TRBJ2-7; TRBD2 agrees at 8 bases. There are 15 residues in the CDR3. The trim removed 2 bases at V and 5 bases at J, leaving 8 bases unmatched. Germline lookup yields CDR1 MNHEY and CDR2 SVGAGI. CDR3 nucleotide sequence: TGTGCCAGCAGTTACCCGGCTCGGGGGGGTGACGAGCAGTACTTC. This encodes CASSYPARGGDEQYF.

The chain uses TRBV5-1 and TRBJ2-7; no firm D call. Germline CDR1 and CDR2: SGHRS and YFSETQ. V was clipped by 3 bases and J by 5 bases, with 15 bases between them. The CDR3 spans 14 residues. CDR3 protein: CASSSLPEPNEQYF. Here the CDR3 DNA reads TGCGCCAGCAGCTCTCTGCCGGAGCCAAACGAGCAGTACTTC.

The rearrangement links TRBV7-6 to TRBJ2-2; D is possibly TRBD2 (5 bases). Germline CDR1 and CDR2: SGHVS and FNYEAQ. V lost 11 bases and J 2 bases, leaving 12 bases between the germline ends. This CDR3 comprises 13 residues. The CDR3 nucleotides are TGTGCCTGCCGGGGAGTAAACACCGGGGAGCTGTTTTTT. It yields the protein CACRGVNTGELFF. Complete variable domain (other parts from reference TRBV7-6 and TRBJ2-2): GAGVSQSPRYKVTKRGQDVALRCDPISGHVSLYWYRQALGQGPEFLTYFNYEAQQDKSGLPNDRFSAERPEGSISTLTIQRTEQRDSAMYRCACRGVNTGELFFGEGSRLTVL.

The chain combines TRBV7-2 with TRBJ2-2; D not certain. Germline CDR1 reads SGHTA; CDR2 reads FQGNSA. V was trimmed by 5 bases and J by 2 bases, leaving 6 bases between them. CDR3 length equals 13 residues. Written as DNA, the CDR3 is TGTGCCAGCAGCCGTATCAACACCGGGGAGCTGTTTTTT. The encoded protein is CASSRINTGELFF. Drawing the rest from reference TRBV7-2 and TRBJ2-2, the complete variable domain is GAGVSQSPSNKVTEKGKDVELRCDPISGHTALYWYRQSLGQGLEFLIYFQGNSAPDKSGLPSDRFSAERTGGSVSTLTIQRTQQEDSAVYLCASSRINTGELFFGEGSRLTVL.

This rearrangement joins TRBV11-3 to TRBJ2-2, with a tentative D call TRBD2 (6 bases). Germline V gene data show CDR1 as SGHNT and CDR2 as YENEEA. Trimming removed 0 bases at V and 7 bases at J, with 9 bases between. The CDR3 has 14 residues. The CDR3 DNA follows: TGTGCCAGCAGCTTAGACAGGGAGGACGGGGAGCTGTTTTTT. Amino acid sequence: CASSLDREDGELFF.

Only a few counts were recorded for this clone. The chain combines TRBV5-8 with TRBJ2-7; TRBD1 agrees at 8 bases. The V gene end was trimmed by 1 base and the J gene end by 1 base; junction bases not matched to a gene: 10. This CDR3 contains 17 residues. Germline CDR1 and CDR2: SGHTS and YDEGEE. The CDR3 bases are TGTGCCAGCAGCTTGCTGAGAGCGACAGGGGATTCCTACGAGCAGTACTTC. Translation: CASSLLRATGDSYEQYF.

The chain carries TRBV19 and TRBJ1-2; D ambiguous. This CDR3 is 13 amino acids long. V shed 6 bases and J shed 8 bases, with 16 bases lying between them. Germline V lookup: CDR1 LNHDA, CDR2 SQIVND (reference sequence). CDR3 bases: TGTGCCAGTAGGGGGAGCGTCGCGTCGGGCTACACCTTC. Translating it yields CASRGSVASGYTF.

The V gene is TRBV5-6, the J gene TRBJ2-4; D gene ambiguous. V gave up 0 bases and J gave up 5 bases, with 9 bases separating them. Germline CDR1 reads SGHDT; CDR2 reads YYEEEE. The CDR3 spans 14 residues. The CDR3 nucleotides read TGTGCCAGCAGCTTGGAGGCGGTACAAAACATTCAGTACTTC. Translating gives CASSLEAVQNIQYF.

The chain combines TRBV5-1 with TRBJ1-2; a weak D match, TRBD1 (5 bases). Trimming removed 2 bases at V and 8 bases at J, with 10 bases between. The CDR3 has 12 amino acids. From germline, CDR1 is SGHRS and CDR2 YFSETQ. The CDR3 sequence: CASSFGQAGYTF. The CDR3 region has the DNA TGCGCCAGCAGCTTTGGACAAGCGGGCTACACCTTC.

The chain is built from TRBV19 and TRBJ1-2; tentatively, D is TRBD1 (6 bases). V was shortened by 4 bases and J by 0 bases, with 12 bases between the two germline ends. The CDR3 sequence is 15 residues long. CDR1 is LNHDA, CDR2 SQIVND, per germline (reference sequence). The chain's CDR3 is CASSTLDSSNYGYTF. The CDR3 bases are TGTGCCAGTAGTACGCTGGACAGCTCTAACTATGGCTACACCTTC.

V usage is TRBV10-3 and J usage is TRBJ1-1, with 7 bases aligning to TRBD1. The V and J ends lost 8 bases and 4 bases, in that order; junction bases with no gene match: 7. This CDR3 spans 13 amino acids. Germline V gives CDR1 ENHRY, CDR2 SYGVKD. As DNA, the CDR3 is TGTGCCATCGGGAGACAGGGTACCACTGAAGCTTTCTTT. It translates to CAIGRQGTTEAFF.

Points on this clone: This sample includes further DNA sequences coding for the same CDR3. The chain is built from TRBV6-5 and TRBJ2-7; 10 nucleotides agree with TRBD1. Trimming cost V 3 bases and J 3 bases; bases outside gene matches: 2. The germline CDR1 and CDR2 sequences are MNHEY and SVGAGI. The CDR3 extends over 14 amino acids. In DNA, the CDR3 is TGTGCCAGCAGTTATCGGGACAGGGGCTACGAGCAGTACTTC. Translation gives CASSYRDRGYEQYF.

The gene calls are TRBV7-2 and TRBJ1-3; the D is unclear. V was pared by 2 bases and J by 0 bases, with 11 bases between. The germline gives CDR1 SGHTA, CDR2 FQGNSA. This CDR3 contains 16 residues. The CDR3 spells CASSLTSDTSGNTIYF. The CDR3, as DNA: TGTGCCAGCAGCTTAACTAGCGACACCTCTGGAAACACCATATATTTT.

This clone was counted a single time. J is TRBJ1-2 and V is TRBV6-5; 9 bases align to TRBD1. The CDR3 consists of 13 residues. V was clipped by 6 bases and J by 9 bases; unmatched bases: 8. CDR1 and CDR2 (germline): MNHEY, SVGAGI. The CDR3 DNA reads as TGTGCCAGCAGGCTAGGGACAGGGATAAGCTACACCTTC. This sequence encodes CASRLGTGISYTF.

The chain's CDR3 is CASSLNSGRTDTQYF. In nucleotides, the CDR3 is TGCGCCAGCAGCTTGAATAGCGGGAGGACAGATACGCAGTATTTT. The V call is TRBV5-1, the J call TRBJ2-3; 10 nucleotides line up with TRBD2. Germline CDR1 and CDR2: SGHRS and YFSETQ. The length of the CDR3 is 15 residues. With 1 base clipped from V and 3 bases from J, the junction kept 2 bases outside the gene matches.

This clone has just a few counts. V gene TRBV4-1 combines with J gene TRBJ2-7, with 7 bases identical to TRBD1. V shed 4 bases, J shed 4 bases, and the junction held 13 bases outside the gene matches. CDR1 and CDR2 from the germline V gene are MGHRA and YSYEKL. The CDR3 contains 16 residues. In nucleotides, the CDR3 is TGCGCCAGCAGCCGCCCCCGACCGGGACAGTCATACGAGCAGTACTTC. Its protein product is CASSRPRPGQSYEQYF.